Listed here are 21 T cell receptor beta chains from one sample, sequenced in a study of identical twins. TCRdb analysed the 5' RACE reads with MiXCR anew, one entry per CDR3 protein. The sample shows approximately 210,000 distinct CDR3 sequences, over 5% of them seen only once. The same specimen was also included in a second study, on T cells expressing NK-cell markers.

The sample consisted of CD8+ T cells sorted from blood. The origin of the receptors is a woman aged 18-29 years in good health.

This clonotype was seen more than once but under ten times. V gene TRBV7-9 combines with J gene TRBJ2-1; D ambiguous. The CDR3 runs 13 residues. Per the germline V gene, CDR1 is SEHNR and CDR2 is FQNEAQ (reference sequence). V lost 5 bases, J lost 6 bases, and 11 bases lay in between. This CDR3 reads CASSTPAANEQFF. The CDR3 DNA reads TGTGCCAGCAGCACCCCGGCGGCCAATGAGCAGTTCTTC.

This clonotype was seen at least ten times. The chain recombines TRBV6-5 with TRBJ2-1; 7 nucleotides align to TRBD2. J gave up 7 bases and V 4 bases, and 4 bases lay outside the gene matches. CDR1 MNHEY and CDR2 SVGAGI come from the germline V gene. This CDR3 contains 13 residues. CDR3: CASSLTLANEQFF. The CDR3 DNA reads as TGTGCCAGCAGTTTGACACTAGCGAATGAGCAGTTCTTC.

This clonotype has more than one count but fewer than ten. The V call is TRBV7-9, the J call TRBJ2-2, with 11 nucleotides matching TRBD2. The germline V gene encodes CDR1 SEHNR and CDR2 FQNEAQ (reference sequence). V trimming: 11 bases; J trimming: 4 bases; junction bases outside the gene matches: 6. The CDR3 is made up of 14 amino acids. The CDR3 loop reads CALLAGAGTGELFF. The CDR3 coding sequence is TGTGCCTTACTAGCGGGAGCGGGCACCGGGGAGCTGTTTTTT.

This clonotype was counted many times. This chain uses TRBV4-2 with TRBJ2-3; 7 nucleotides line up with TRBD1. Losses at the gene ends were 0 bases for V and 3 bases for J; bases not matched to a gene: 9. The CDR3 is made up of 17 amino acids. The germline CDR1 and CDR2 sequences are LGHNA and YNFKEQ. This CDR3 reads CASSQDAGTRGTDTQYF. In DNA, the CDR3 is TGTGCCAGCAGCCAAGATGCCGGTACCAGGGGGACAGATACGCAGTATTTT.

In this sample, this clonotype turned up a few times. The gene calls are TRBV15 and TRBJ2-3; no reliable D call. Germline V gene data show CDR1 as LNHNV and CDR2 as YYDKDF (reference sequence). CDR3 length equals 12 residues. V lost 0 bases to trimming and J lost 6 bases, with 4 bases between them. The CDR3 coding sequence is TGTGCCACCAGCAGAGAGGGGGATACGCAGTATTTT. Residues: CATSREGDTQYF.

This clonotype was seen more than once but under ten times. The chain is built from TRBV20-1 and TRBJ2-1; 9 bases align to TRBD2. Trimming took 6 bases from V and 13 from J; bases not matched to a gene: 13. The length of the CDR3 is 13 residues. Germline V lookup: CDR1 DFQATT, CDR2 SNEGSKA (reference sequence). The CDR3 DNA is TGCAGTGCCCCGGTATCGACTAGCGGCAGACAGTTCTTC. Translated: CSAPVSTSGRQFF.

Ten or more counts support this clonotype. V gene TRBV10-3 combines with J gene TRBJ2-1, with D uncertain. Germline V gives CDR1 ENHRY, CDR2 SYGVKD. Trimming cost V 11 bases and J 1 base, with 9 bases left between them. This CDR3 comprises 12 residues. CDR3 loop: CAVLGSYNEQFF. The CDR3, as DNA: TGTGCCGTCCTTGGGTCCTACAATGAGCAGTTCTTC.

This clonotype was counted only a few times. This chain's CDR3 is CASTGGWGYTF. Written as DNA, the CDR3 is TGCGCCAGCACCGGGGGCTGGGGCTACACCTTC. V is TRBV10-2 and J is TRBJ1-2, with D perhaps TRBD1 (6 bases). Per germline, CDR1 WSHSY and CDR2 SAAADI. The CDR3 has 11 residues. V lost 7 bases and J lost 8, with 11 bases in between.

This clonotype has at least ten counts. The chain combines TRBV5-1 with TRBJ2-3; D unresolved. Germline V gene lookup returns CDR1 SGHRS and CDR2 YFSETQ. The CDR3 totals 15 residues. With 0 bases removed from V and 2 bases from J, the gap between germline ends came to 10 bases. In DNA, the CDR3 is TGCGCCAGCAGCTTGGGTCCCTTGGTCACAGATACGCAGTATTTT. It yields the protein CASSLGPLVTDTQYF.

CDR3 loop: CASSLDSPYEQFF. The CDR3 nucleotides read TGCGCCAGCAGCTTGGATAGCCCCTATGAGCAGTTCTTC. V is TRBV5-1 and J is TRBJ2-1; no clear D. This CDR3 has 13 amino acids. The ends were cut back, 0 bases at V and 8 bases at J, with 9 bases in the middle. Germline lookup yields CDR1 SGHRS and CDR2 YFSETQ.

V and J are TRBV14 and TRBJ2-1; tentative D call: TRBD2 (6 bases). This CDR3 has 15 residues. Trimming cost V 4 bases and J 5 bases, with 15 bases left between them. Germline values: CDR1 SGHDN, CDR2 FVKESK. The CDR3, as DNA: TGTGCCAGCAGCCGTTCCGGGACTGGACACAATGAGCAGTTCTTC. It yields the protein CASSRSGTGHNEQFF.

This clonotype was seen only a few times. The J gene is TRBJ2-1, the V gene TRBV13, with no clear D. The CDR3 is made up of 13 amino acids. Germline CDR1 is PRHDT and CDR2 is FYEKMQ (reference sequence). The V and J ends lost 5 bases and 7 bases respectively, with 12 bases between them. The CDR3 region has the DNA TGTGCCAGCAGCCCTCCATTGCCGAATGAGCAGTTCTTC. Its translation: CASSPPLPNEQFF.

The chain has TRBV20-1 and TRBJ2-1, with D maybe TRBD2 (6 bases). The CDR3 is made up of 16 amino acids. V was trimmed by 3 bases and J by 7 bases, leaving 22 bases between them. Germline V CDR1 and CDR2: DFQATT, SNEGSKA (reference sequence). The CDR3 is CSASGYSRWLANEQFF. For the CDR3, the DNA is TGCAGTGCTAGCGGATACAGTCGGTGGCTAGCGAATGAGCAGTTCTTC.

The gene calls are TRBV12-3 or TRBV12-4 and TRBJ1-1; D gene unclear. This CDR3 has 12 amino acids. V was pared by 3 bases and J by 3 bases, with 5 bases between. CDR3 coding DNA: TGTGCCAGCAGTTTTCCGTACACTGAAGCTTTCTTT. It yields the protein CASSFPYTEAFF.

This clonotype was counted between two and nine times. The chain joins TRBV11-1 to TRBJ2-1; the D is unclear. This CDR3 spans 18 amino acids. The germline gives CDR1 SGHAT, CDR2 FQDESV (reference sequence). Deletions cut 1 base from V and 0 bases from J, with 16 bases between. CDR3 nucleotides: TGTGCCAGCAGCTTAGGACAAGCTATTGGGTACTCCTACAATGAGCAGTTCTTC. Translation gives CASSLGQAIGYSYNEQFF. Full variable domain (remainder filled in from reference TRBV11-1 and TRBJ2-1): EAEVAQSPRYKITEKSQAVAFWCDPISGHATLYWYRQILGQGPELLVQFQDESVVDDSQLPKDRFSAERLKGVDSTLKIQPAELGDSAMYLCASSLGQAIGYSYNEQFFGPGTRLTVL.

This clonotype was detected only a few times. The chain has TRBV5-1 and TRBJ1-2; TRBD1 is a possible D gene (5 bases). Trimming shortened V by 6 bases and J by 4 bases, and 13 bases separated the two germline ends. CDR1 is SGHRS, CDR2 YFSETQ, per germline. The length of the CDR3 is 13 residues. Written as DNA, the CDR3 is TGCGCCAGCACCGGGGGATCCCTCTATGGCTACACCTTC. Amino acid sequence: CASTGGSLYGYTF.

Note on this clonotype: One base away lies a much larger clone, so this may be a sequencing read error. V gene TRBV5-1 combines with J gene TRBJ2-7; maybe TRBD1 (6 bases). Trimming removed 1 base at V and 0 bases at J, with 11 bases between. The germline CDR1 and CDR2 sequences are SGHRS and YFSETQ. The CDR3 runs to 15 residues. Here the CDR3 reads CASSLQDSGSYEQYF. The CDR3 DNA reads TGCGCCAGCAGCTTGCAGGACAGTGGCTCCTACGAGCAGTACTTC.

This clonotype was recorded a few times. V is TRBV29-1 and J is TRBJ2-6; a possible D gene is TRBD2 (7 bases). With 3 bases removed from V and 0 bases from J, the gap between germline ends came to 15 bases. CDR1 and CDR2 from the germline V gene are SQVTM and ANQGSEA. The CDR3 has 17 residues. The CDR3 sequence is CSVEGGPARSGANVLTF. CDR3 sequence (DNA): TGCAGCGTTGAGGGGGGGCCCGCCCGCTCTGGGGCCAACGTCCTGACTTTC.

This clonotype was detected a few times. The chain carries TRBV7-8 and TRBJ2-7; 8 positions match TRBD1. Germline V gene data show CDR1 as SGHVS and CDR2 as FQNEAQ. V gave up 5 bases and J gave up 5 bases; unmatched junction bases: 8. The CDR3 sequence is 14 residues long. For the CDR3, the DNA is TGTGCCAGCAGCCGAGACAGGGGAAGGGACGAGCAGTACTTC. Its protein product is CASSRDRGRDEQYF.

This clonotype has at least ten counts. The chain carries TRBV3-1 and TRBJ2-2; no firm D call. Germline V gene sequence: CDR1 LGHDT, CDR2 YNNKEL (reference sequence). This CDR3 is built from 12 residues. V lost 3 bases, J lost 1 base, and 0 bases lay in between. CDR3 region: CASSQNTGELFF. The CDR3 region has the DNA TGTGCCAGCAGCCAGAACACCGGGGAGCTGTTTTTT.

This clonotype was seen only a few times. The chain links TRBV5-8 to TRBJ1-2; D remains ambiguous. Germline V CDR1 and CDR2: SGHTS, YDEGEE. V was pared by 0 bases and J by 3 bases, with 3 bases between. The CDR3 totals 12 residues. CDR3 nucleotides: TGTGCCAGCAGCTTGGACCACTATGGCTACACCTTC. Amino acid sequence: CASSLDHYGYTF.